This entry lists 21 T cell receptor beta chains sequenced from one sample in a study of Ad26.COV2.S vaccination and SARS-CoV-2 variants. The data were produced by immunoSEQ multiplex PCR, yet TCRdb's version contains in-frame clones alone and is incomplete. The sample comprises about 680,000 clones, 89% of which are singletons, and about 1.5% rests with the top ten. Sample treatment: around 19 received Ad26.COV2.S at low or high dose, single or two shots; about 5 received placebo; per-sample allocation not given. Collection of samples fell on day 63 after the first vaccine or placebo injection. The input for sequencing was peripheral blood, taken in a trial of Ad26.COV2.S vaccine versus placebo. The receptor set was obtained from a person between 18 and 65 years old who received the Ad26.COV2.S COVID-19 vaccine or a placebo.

The gene calls are TRBV3-1 (or the pseudogene TRBV3-2) and TRBJ2-2; 9 nucleotides line up with TRBD2. The germline V gene has CDR1 LGHDT and CDR2 YNNKEL (reference sequence). The CDR3 contains 16 residues. V gave up 4 bases and J gave up 6 bases; unmatched junction bases: 9. As DNA, the CDR3 is TGTGCCAGCAGCCCCACCGAGGGACTAGCCCCCGGGGAGCTGTTTTTT. Translated, it gives CASSPTEGLAPGELFF.

The chain combines TRBV5-6 with TRBJ1-2; the D gene is possibly TRBD1 (5 bases). CDR3 length: 14 amino acids. The V end lost 7 bases, the J end lost 5 bases, and 18 bases lay between the germline ends. Germline CDR1 is SGHDT and CDR2 is YYEEEE. The CDR3 DNA reads as TGTGCCAGCGTTGCTAGGGGTTTGGGATATGGCTACACCTTC. Encoded protein: CASVARGLGYGYTF. Full variable domain (rest looked up from reference TRBV5-6 and TRBJ1-2): DAGVTQSPTHLIKTRGQQVTLRCSPKSGHDTVSWYQQALGQGPQFIFQYYEEEERQRGNFPDRFSGHQFPNYSSELNVNALLLGDSALYLCASVARGLGYGYTFGSGTRLTVV.

The CDR3 region is CASSLGAGSPNQPQHF. The CDR3 DNA reads TGTGCCAGCAGCTTAGGGGCAGGCAGCCCCAATCAGCCCCAGCATTTT. The chain combines TRBV7-2 with TRBJ1-5; D is undetermined. Germline V gene lookup returns CDR1 SGHTA and CDR2 FQGNSA. V was pared by 1 base and J by 3 bases, with 13 bases between. CDR3 length: 16 residues.

The chain carries TRBV29-1 and TRBJ1-1, with a tentative D call TRBD1 (5 bases). CDR3 length equals 13 residues. V lost 7 bases and J 0 bases, leaving 12 bases between the germline ends. Germline V CDR1 and CDR2: SQVTM, ANQGSEA. In DNA, the CDR3 is TGCAGCGGCGCAACAGGCATGAACACTGAAGCTTTCTTT. This gives the protein CSGATGMNTEAFF.

V gene TRBV6-5 combines with J gene TRBJ2-2; 8 nucleotides match TRBD1. This CDR3 has 15 residues. Trimming removed 6 bases from V and 2 bases from J; junction bases left unmatched: 5. CDR1 MNHEY and CDR2 SVGAGI come from the germline V gene. CDR3 coding DNA: TGTGCCAGCAGGCGGACAGGGCGAAACACCGGGGAGCTGTTTTTT. Amino acid sequence: CASRRTGRNTGELFF.

This clone has just one count. The gene calls are TRBV19 and TRBJ1-6; D unclear. Between the trimmed V and J ends, which lost 8 bases and 6 bases, there was a span of 14 bases. The CDR3 is 14 residues long. Germline V gene sequence: CDR1 LNHDA, CDR2 SQIVND (reference sequence). The CDR3 loop reads CASQVTWGNSPLHF. CDR3 DNA: TGTGCCAGTCAAGTCACATGGGGTAATTCACCCCTCCACTTT.

This clone was counted a single time. Other DNA sequences in the same sample also yield this CDR3. This chain uses TRBV18 with TRBJ1-1; 9 bases map to TRBD1. Germline V gene data show CDR1 as KGHSH and CDR2 as LQKENI. Germline trimming cut 2 bases from V and 1 base from J; bases unmatched to any gene: 2. CDR3 length: 15 amino acids. The DNA for the CDR3 is TGTGCCAGCTCACCAGACAGGGGGAGGAACACTGAAGCTTTCTTT. Translation: CASSPDRGRNTEAFF.

This clone was recorded only once. The V call is TRBV5-7, the J call TRBJ1-5; 7 nucleotides agree with TRBD1. TRBV5-7 is recorded as an ORF, its role being uncertain. Unmatched junction bases numbered 7, after V lost 6 bases and J lost 7 bases. The CDR3 loop spans 13 amino acids. The CDR3 DNA reads as TGTGCCAGCATCGAACAGGGGAGACAGCCCCAGCATTTT. Translated, it gives CASIEQGRQPQHF.

The chain has TRBV6-2 or TRBV6-3 and TRBJ2-5; a weak D match, TRBD2 (6 bases). This CDR3 has 15 residues. V was trimmed by 5 bases and J by 5 bases, leaving 18 bases between them. Germline CDR1 MNHEY, CDR2 SVGEGT. The CDR3 spells CASSDAGPPGETQYF. CDR3 DNA: TGTGCCAGCAGTGACGCGGGACCACCTGGCGAGACCCAGTACTTC.

Here the CDR3 reads CASSLPGGNGNTIYF. The CDR3 nucleotides read TGTGCCAGCTCCCTACCCGGGGGGAACGGGAACACCATATATTTT. V and J are TRBV5-6 and TRBJ1-3, with D possibly TRBD1 on 5 matching bases. V was clipped by 7 bases and J by 7 bases, with 21 bases between them. Germline V lookup: CDR1 SGHDT, CDR2 YYEEEE. The CDR3 totals 15 residues.

At least ten counts were recorded for this clone. The chain uses TRBV6-6 and TRBJ2-5, with D tentatively TRBD1 (5 bases). This CDR3 is 13 amino acids long. Per the germline V gene, CDR1 is MNHNY and CDR2 is SVGAGI (reference sequence). Trimming cost V 6 bases and J 4 bases, with 12 bases left between them. CDR3 DNA: TGTGCCAGCAGAAGTCAGGGAACAGAGACCCAGTACTTC. Translating gives CASRSQGTETQYF.

The rearrangement joins TRBV7-3 to TRBJ1-1; 7 bases are shared with TRBD1. CDR3 length: 16 residues. V lost 0 bases to trimming and J lost 3 bases; unmatched junction nucleotides: 7. CDR1 and CDR2 from the germline V gene are SGHTA and FQGTGA. CDR3: CASSLTPTGRDTEAFF. The CDR3 DNA sequence: TGTGCCAGCAGCTTAACTCCGACAGGGAGGGACACTGAAGCTTTCTTT.

The chain recombines TRBV19 with TRBJ2-7; D might be TRBD2 (5 bases). Looked up from germline, CDR1 is LNHDA and CDR2 is SQIVND (reference sequence). The CDR3 is 14 amino acids. The V end lost 1 base, the J end lost 3 bases, and 10 bases lay between the germline ends. The CDR3 here is CASSIVGEIYEQYF. CDR3 nucleotide sequence: TGTGCCAGTAGTATAGTTGGGGAGATCTACGAGCAGTACTTC. Drawing the rest from reference TRBV19 and TRBJ2-7, the complete variable domain is DGGITQSPKYLFRKEGQNVTLSCEQNLNHDAMYWYRQDPGQGLRLIYYSQIVNDFQKGDIAEGYSVSREKKESFPLTVTSAQKNPTAFYLCASSIVGEIYEQYFGPGTRLTVT.

J is TRBJ2-4 and V is TRBV11-2; 11 bases match TRBD2. From germline, CDR1 is SGHAT and CDR2 FQNNGV. The CDR3 loop spans 18 amino acids. V lost 3 bases, J lost 9 bases, and 16 bases stayed unmatched. The DNA of the CDR3 is TGTGCCAGCAGCTTTGAAGGGACTAGCGGATGGGGCCAAATCATTCAGTACTTC. Amino acid sequence: CASSFEGTSGWGQIIQYF.

The J gene is TRBJ2-1, the V gene TRBV2; 8 bases are a match to TRBD2. This CDR3 is 13 amino acids long. Germline CDR1 and CDR2: SNHLY and FYNNEI. Unmatched junction bases numbered 8, after V lost 7 bases and J lost 9 bases. The CDR3 DNA reads as TGTGCCAGCACGGGACTAGGGGTTTCTGAGCAGTTCTTC. Translated: CASTGLGVSEQFF.

This clone was observed a few times. V is TRBV2 and J is TRBJ1-3; possibly TRBD1 for D (6 bases). Germline CDR1 reads SNHLY; CDR2 reads FYNNEI. V was cut by 6 bases and J by 5 bases, with 17 bases left in between. The CDR3 runs to 15 residues. CDR3: CASSARGGQRNTIYF. The DNA for the CDR3 is TGTGCCAGCAGCGCCCGGGGGGGGCAGAGAAACACCATATATTTT. Drawing the rest from reference TRBV2 and TRBJ1-3, the complete variable domain is EPEVTQTPSHQVTQMGQEVILRCVPISNHLYFYWYRQILGQKVEFLVSFYNNEISEKSEIFDDQFSVERPDGSNFTLKIRSTKLEDSAMYFCASSARGGQRNTIYFGEGSWLTVV.

This chain links TRBV15 with TRBJ1-2, with D unresolved. This CDR3 has 14 amino acids. V dropped 0 bases and J dropped 3 bases, with 8 bases sitting between them. The V gene's germline CDR1 is LNHNV and CDR2 YYDKDF (reference sequence). The CDR3 DNA reads TGTGCCACCAGCAGAGATTACGGGGACTATGGCTACACCTTC. It specifies CATSRDYGDYGYTF.

This clone was picked up a small number of times. This sequence joins TRBV5-1 and TRBJ1-6; the D gene is possibly TRBD1 (5 bases). Looked up from germline, CDR1 is SGHRS and CDR2 is YFSETQ. The CDR3 has 15 amino acids. Between the trimmed V and J ends, which lost 4 bases and 5 bases, there was a span of 13 bases. CDR3 sequence: CASSPRDGDNSPLHF. DNA of the CDR3: TGCGCCAGCAGCCCCCGGGACGGAGATAATTCACCCCTCCACTTT.

The rearrangement uses TRBV30 and TRBJ1-2; D is ambiguous. This CDR3 region has 10 residues. Germline V gene data show CDR1 as GTSNPN and CDR2 as SVGIG (reference sequence). Trimming left V 5 bases short and J 8 bases short, with 9 bases between. The CDR3: CAWGEVGYTF. CDR3 sequence (DNA): TGTGCCTGGGGAGAGGTCGGCTACACCTTC. Using reference TRBV30 and TRBJ1-2 for the parts outside the CDR3, the full variable domain is SQTIHQWPATLVQPVGSPLSLECTVEGTSNPNLYWYRQAAGRGLQLLFYSVGIGQISSEVPQNLSASRPQDRQFILSSKKLLLSDSGFYLCAWGEVGYTFGSGTRLTVV.

This chain links TRBV5-4 with TRBJ1-2; tentative D call: TRBD1 (5 bases). The germline gives CDR1 SGHNT, CDR2 YYREEE (reference sequence). V was pared by 2 bases and J by 6 bases, with 8 bases between. The CDR3 covers 12 residues. The CDR3 sequence: CASSLRGDGYTF. The CDR3 DNA reads TGTGCCAGCAGCTTACGGGGGGATGGCTACACCTTC.

Worth noting for this clone: Other nucleotide sequences from this sample produce the same CDR3. The chain is built from TRBV18 and TRBJ1-1, with D hard to call. V lost 3 bases to trimming and J lost 1 base, with 3 bases between them. The CDR3 contains 12 residues. Germline V gene lookup returns CDR1 KGHSH and CDR2 LQKENI. CDR3 loop: CASSPGNTEAFF. The CDR3 bases are TGTGCCAGCTCACCTGGGAACACTGAAGCTTTCTTT.